The clone carrying this T cell receptor (beta chain) appeared many times. Not enrolled were patients with uncontrolled infection, other autoimmune disease, pregnancy or lactation. The record originates from a study of T cells in Graves' hyperthyroidism and ophthalmopathy. Amplification of TCR beta CDR3 regions used RNA as the template. A set of HTBI primers served as the primers for a first-round RT-PCR of the TCR CDR3. TCRdb reprocessed the multiplex PCR reads with MiXCR, giving one entry per CDR3 protein. The sample shows 250,000 or so distinct CDR3 sequences, 13% to 15% of them seen only once. The germline gives CDR1 KGHSH, CDR2 LQKENI. The trim removed 3 bases at V and 4 bases at J, leaving 2 bases unmatched. The CDR3 loop spans 14 amino acids.

Specimen: blood. The chain joins TRBV18 to TRBJ2-7, with 11 bases lining up with TRBD1. The source of this sequence is a woman in her 50s with Graves' hyperthyroidism that later progressed to Graves' ophthalmopathy. CDR3 in amino acids: CASSPGTGGYEQYF. CDR3 DNA: TGTGCCAGCTCACCCGGGACAGGGGGGTACGAGCAGTACTTC.